These T cell receptor beta chains were read from a single sample in a study of OX40 agonist ivuxolimab in advanced cancers. Using immunoSEQ multiplex PCR, the repertoire was profiled, and TCRdb retains in-frame clones only, with some absent. The table includes about 62,000 clones, about 80% detected once. The sequencing here drew on CD4+ or CD8+ T cells sorted from blood, taken in a trial of the OX40 agonist ivuxolimab. The receptors derive from an adult with an advanced solid tumor such as melanoma, head and neck, liver or kidney cancer. CDR3s include the opening cysteine and the closing phenylalanine or tryptophan. D genes are given only for firm matches. Size is omitted from some rows. Given values are once, few, many or a class for expanded clones.

J	D	V	size	DNA	CDR3
TRBJ1-5	.	TRBV30	.	TGTGCCTGCCGGGGCAGGGGTAGCAATCAGCCCCAGCATTTT	CACRGRGSNQPQHF
TRBJ1-4	.	TRBV4-1	.	TGCGCCAGCAGCGGGTCCGGGTTGGCTAATGAAAAACTGTTTTTT	CASSGSGLANEKLFF
TRBJ2-4	.	TRBV19	few	TGTGCCAGTAGTACACTCCCAGGGTCTACCAAAAACATTCAGTACTTC	CASSTLPGSTKNIQYF
TRBJ1-4	TRBD1	TRBV18	.	TGTGCCAGCTCACCAAACAGGGGCAATAATGAAAAACTGTTTTTT	CASSPNRGNNEKLFF
TRBJ2-2	TRBD2	TRBV2	.	TGTGCCAGCATTAGCGGGGGGCAGTACGGGGAGCTGTTTTTT	CASISGGQYGELFF
TRBJ2-1	TRBD1	TRBV7-9	.	TGTGCCAGCAGCTCGGACAGGGGGCCATACAATGAGCAGTTCTTC	CASSSDRGPYNEQFF
TRBJ1-4	.	TRBV11-2	few	TGTGCCAGCAGCTCCAGTGCAACTAATGAAAAACTGTTTTTT	CASSSSATNEKLFF
TRBJ1-5	.	TRBV10-3	few	TGTGCCATCAGTGAGTCCGCCGGGCCCCCTCCACGGCCCCAGCATTTT	CAISESAGPPPRPQHF
TRBJ1-5	.	TRBV21-1	.	TGTGCCAGCGAGGCAGGGGACGACGGGTCCCAGCATTTT	CASEAGDDGSQHF
TRBJ1-5	.	TRBV7-3	.	TGTGCCAGCAGCCGGACCGGGGGTCAGCCCCAGCATTTT	CASSRTGGQPQHF
TRBJ1-5	.	TRBV7-2	.	TGTGCCAGCAGCTTAGCCCCGCTCGGGGTAAATCAGCCCCAGCATTTT	CASSLAPLGVNQPQHF
TRBJ1-1	.	TRBV6-5	.	TGTGCCACAAAGGGGTCCGTGAACACTGAAGCTTTCTTT	CATKGSVNTEAFF
TRBJ2-1	.	TRBV11-2	.	TGTGCCAGCATGGTCTCGGGTGGTAATGAGCAGTTCTTC	CASMVSGGNEQFF
TRBJ2-3	.	TRBV27	.	TGTGCCAGCAGTTTAACAGATACGCAGTATTTT	CASSLTDTQYF
TRBJ2-1	.	TRBV7-9	.	TGTGCCAGCAGCCTCTTTGGAGGGGCCTCCTACAATGAGCAGTTCTTC	CASSLFGGASYNEQFF
TRBJ2-1	.	TRBV4-1	.	TGCGCCAGCAGCCGGCCCACTAGCTCCTACAATGAGCAGTTCTTC	CASSRPTSSYNEQFF
TRBJ1-3	.	TRBV5-4	few	TGTGCCAGCAGCTTGGACAGTGGGTCTGGAAACACCATATATTTT	CASSLDSGSGNTIYF
TRBJ2-7	.	TRBV5-1	.	TGCGCCAGCAAGGGGATGGTCTCCTACGAGCAGTACTTC	CASKGMVSYEQYF
TRBJ2-5	.	TRBV5-1	.	TGCGCCAGCAGCTCCCGACAGATTCAAGAGACCCAGTACTTC	CASSSRQIQETQYF
TRBJ1-1	.	TRBV6-5	.	TGTGCCAGCAGCCGGATAATCTTTACTGAAGCTTTCTTT	CASSRIIFTEAFF
TRBJ1-3	.	TRBV11-2	few	TGTGCCAGCAGCTCTAGGGGTGATGGAAACACCATATATTTT	CASSSRGDGNTIYF
TRBJ1-4	TRBD1	TRBV6-5	.	TGTGCCAGCAGTAAAGAAACAGGGGGGAGTGAAAAACTGTTTTTT	CASSKETGGSEKLFF
TRBJ1-4	TRBD1	TRBV18	.	TGTGCCAGCTCACCAGACAGGGCTGGAGAAAAACTGTTTTTT	CASSPDRAGEKLFF
TRBJ2-2	.	TRBV7-3	.	TGTGCCAGCAGCTCACCTCCTGGAGTATCGGGCACCGGGGAGCTGTTTTTT	CASSSPPGVSGTGELFF
TRBJ1-1	.	TRBV25-1	.	TGTGCCAGCAGCGAGATGAACACTGAAGCTTTCTTT	CASSEMNTEAFF
TRBJ2-3	TRBD2	TRBV6-4	.	TGTGCCAGCAGTCTAGCGGGAGCTTCAGATACGCAGTATTTT	CASSLAGASDTQYF